A single sample is the source of the 24 T cell receptor beta chains below, sequenced in a study of blood T cell repertoires in COVID-19. The data were produced by immunoSEQ multiplex PCR, yet TCRdb's version contains in-frame clones alone and is incomplete. The sample lists around 270,000 clones, 80% to 85% occurring once. The material sequenced was peripheral blood. Source of these receptors: a woman aged 40 to 55 who had recovered from COVID-19.

This clone was counted a few times. This chain joins TRBV5-4 and TRBJ1-4, with 7 nucleotides matching TRBD1. This CDR3 is 14 amino acids long. CDR1 is SGHNT, CDR2 YYREEE, per germline (reference sequence). J lost 4 bases, V lost 3 bases, and 3 bases had no gene match. The CDR3 coding sequence is TGTGCCAGCAGCTCTGGACAGGTTAATGAAAAACTGTTTTTT. It is translated as CASSSGQVNEKLFF.

This clone was counted a single time. The chain joins TRBV4-1 to TRBJ1-3; D is undetermined. The V and J ends lost 1 base and 0 bases respectively, with 7 bases between them. The CDR3 sequence is 15 residues long. Germline values: CDR1 MGHRA, CDR2 YSYEKL. In DNA form, the CDR3 reads TGCGCCAGCAGCCAAGGTCGGGACTCTGGAAACACCATATATTTT. Translation: CASSQGRDSGNTIYF.

DNA for the CDR3: TGTGCCAGCAGTGAAACCCGGGACAGACAAACGGCCTGGTCCCAGCATTTT. It translates to CASSETRDRQTAWSQHF. The V and J genes are TRBV6-1 and TRBJ1-5, with TRBD1 identical over 7 bases. CDR1 is MNHNS, CDR2 SASEGT, per germline. V dropped 2 bases and J dropped 11; count of bases not matched to a gene: 18. The CDR3 consists of 17 residues.

This rearrangement joins TRBV10-3 to TRBJ1-1; 11 bases fit TRBD1. Germline lookup yields CDR1 ENHRY and CDR2 SYGVKD. V trimming: 4 bases; J trimming: 6 bases; junction bases outside the gene matches: 7. This CDR3 spans 15 amino acids. The CDR3 protein is CAISADRGRAAEAFF. The CDR3 nucleotides are TGTGCCATCAGTGCGGACAGGGGGCGCGCGGCTGAAGCTTTCTTT.

The table lists this clone with a few counts. The chain couples TRBV12-3 or TRBV12-4 to TRBJ1-5, with a tentative D call TRBD1 (5 bases). V shed 3 bases and J shed 7 bases, with 10 bases lying between them. The CDR3 consists of 13 residues. The chain's CDR3 is CASSFQGGQPQHF. CDR3 coding DNA: TGTGCCAGCAGTTTCCAGGGCGGACAGCCCCAGCATTTT.

V and J are TRBV2 and TRBJ2-3, with TRBD1 matching over 10 bases. This CDR3 is built from 17 residues. V gave up 7 bases and J gave up 5 bases; unmatched junction bases: 15. Per the germline V gene, CDR1 is SNHLY and CDR2 is FYNNEI. This CDR3 is CASNLDGDRGVGDTQYF. Written as DNA, the CDR3 is TGTGCCAGCAATCTTGATGGGGACAGGGGAGTGGGAGATACGCAGTATTTT.

The chain is built from TRBV5-1 and TRBJ2-1; weak D call: TRBD2 (6 bases). V was cut by 3 bases and J by 9 bases, with 19 bases left in between. CDR3 length: 15 amino acids. The germline V gene encodes CDR1 SGHRS and CDR2 YFSETQ. The CDR3 bases are TGCGCCAGCAGCTGGGGGACTCGCCCGGACGGTGAGCAGTTCTTC. This codes for CASSWGTRPDGEQFF.

This rearrangement joins TRBV5-1 to TRBJ2-7; 9 nucleotides agree with TRBD2. Germline V gives CDR1 SGHRS, CDR2 YFSETQ. This CDR3 contains 16 residues. V dropped 4 bases and J dropped 3; count of bases not matched to a gene: 11. CDR3 in DNA: TGCGCCAGCAGCCTACACTTTAGCGGGGGAATCTACGAGCAGTACTTC. It encodes CASSLHFSGGIYEQYF.

The V call is TRBV6-5, the J call TRBJ2-5; perhaps TRBD1 as D (5 bases). The CDR3 totals 11 residues. V gave up 6 bases and J gave up 9 bases, with 11 bases separating them. Germline V CDR1 and CDR2: MNHEY, SVGAGI. CDR3 sequence (DNA): TGTGCCAGCAGCTACCAAGGGGCCCAGTACTTC. As protein: CASSYQGAQYF.

The chain joins TRBV5-1 to TRBJ2-1; 7 positions agree with TRBD1. V lost 4 bases and J lost 2; bases outside the gene matches: 6. From germline, CDR1 is SGHRS and CDR2 YFSETQ. CDR3 size: 15 residues. DNA of the CDR3: TGCGCCAGCAGCCCTGGGACAGATACCTACAATGAGCAGTTCTTC. This gives the protein CASSPGTDTYNEQFF.

In nucleotides, the CDR3 is TGTGCCAGCAGCTCCTACGGGAATCTTTCACCCCTCCACTTT. Its protein product is CASSSYGNLSPLHF. V is TRBV7-2 and J is TRBJ1-6, with D uncertain. The CDR3 extends over 14 amino acids. The V end lost 4 bases, the J end lost 9 bases, and 13 bases lay between the germline ends. In germline, CDR1 is SGHTA, CDR2 FQGNSA. The full variable domain, in which reference TRBV7-2 and TRBJ1-6 provide the parts outside the CDR3, is GAGVSQSPSNKVTEKGKDVELRCDPISGHTALYWYRQSLGQGLEFLIYFQGNSAPDKSGLPSDRFSAERTGGSVSTLTIQRTQQEDSAVYLCASSSYGNLSPLHFGNGTRLTVT.

The rearrangement joins TRBV2 to TRBJ1-2, with D unclear. The CDR3 sequence is 17 residues long. V shed 6 bases and J shed 5 bases, with 25 bases lying between them. Germline V gives CDR1 SNHLY, CDR2 FYNNEI. CDR3 loop: CASSYTVFRDIRYGYTF. For the CDR3, the DNA is TGTGCCAGCAGCTACACTGTATTCCGAGACATTCGGTATGGCTACACCTTC.

This clone was observed once. The CDR3 loop is CASSTGQGYYGYTF. The CDR3 DNA sequence: TGTGCCAGCAGTACCGGACAGGGTTACTATGGCTACACCTTC. The V call is TRBV28, the J call TRBJ1-2; 8 bases line up with TRBD1. The CDR3 runs 14 residues. Germline trimming cut 5 bases from V and 3 bases from J; bases unmatched to any gene: 5. Per germline, CDR1 MDHEN and CDR2 SYDVKM.

The chain links TRBV6-5 to TRBJ2-2; 7 positions agree with TRBD2. With 6 bases clipped from V and 4 bases from J, the junction kept 2 bases outside the gene matches. The V gene's germline CDR1 is MNHEY and CDR2 SVGAGI. CDR3 length: 13 residues. CDR3 protein: CASSRTSTGELFF. The DNA of the CDR3 is TGTGCCAGCAGCCGGACTAGCACCGGGGAGCTGTTTTTT.

This rearrangement joins TRBV18 to TRBJ1-4; D call uncertain. Trimming pared 4 bases from V and 0 bases from J, leaving 12 bases between. Germline CDR1 KGHSH, CDR2 LQKENI. CDR3 length equals 16 residues. The CDR3 region has the DNA TGTGCCAGCTCACTCAGACAACAGACAACTAATGAAAAACTGTTTTTT. Protein sequence: CASSLRQQTTNEKLFF.

This chain uses TRBV7-3 with TRBJ2-1; TRBD2 matches 8 bases. The CDR3 has 15 residues. V lost 5 bases, J lost 2 bases, and 5 bases stayed unmatched. Germline V gene lookup returns CDR1 SGHTA and CDR2 FQGTGA. In DNA form, the CDR3 reads TGTGCCAGCAGCCGGGGGGGCAACGCCTACAATGAGCAGTTCTTC. Amino acid sequence: CASSRGGNAYNEQFF.

V is TRBV5-1 and J is TRBJ2-3; D might be TRBD1 (5 bases). Trimming took off 10 bases at V and 4 bases at J, with 22 bases between the two ends. Germline V lookup: CDR1 SGHRS, CDR2 YFSETQ. The CDR3 covers 15 residues. The CDR3 is CASTRGPGGPDTQYF. For the CDR3, the DNA is TGCGCCTCCACAAGGGGCCCCGGTGGCCCAGATACGCAGTATTTT. Drawing the rest from reference TRBV5-1 and TRBJ2-3, the complete variable domain is KAGVTQTPRYLIKTRGQQVTLSCSPISGHRSVSWYQQTPGQGLQFLFEYFSETQRNKGNFPGRFSGRQFSNSRSEMNVSTLELGDSALYLCASTRGPGGPDTQYFGPGTRLTVL.

The CDR3 nucleotides read TGTGCCAGCAGCCCGCTAGGGGGACCACCCTATAATTCACCCCTCCACTTT. It codes for CASSPLGGPPYNSPLHF. The chain recombines TRBV28 with TRBJ1-6, with a possible D match to TRBD1 (6 bases). Germline V gene sequence: CDR1 MDHEN, CDR2 SYDVKM. This CDR3 region has 17 residues. V lost 6 bases to trimming and J lost 2 bases, with 17 bases between them.

The chain employs TRBV2 and TRBJ2-3; tentative D call: TRBD2 (5 bases). Germline V lookup: CDR1 SNHLY, CDR2 FYNNEI. Trimming removed 6 bases at V and 5 bases at J, with 12 bases between. This CDR3 is 13 amino acids long. The CDR3: CASRIRGRDTQYF. The CDR3 coding sequence is TGTGCCAGCAGGATACGGGGTAGAGATACGCAGTATTTT.

V gene TRBV10-3 combines with J gene TRBJ1-1, with D unclear. Trimming pared 11 bases from V and 5 bases from J, leaving 12 bases between. The CDR3 spans 11 residues. Germline CDR1 and CDR2: ENHRY and SYGVKD. The CDR3 DNA reads TGTGCCTCTGGCCCCGGGACTGAAGCTTTCTTT. Translating it yields CASGPGTEAFF.

The chain has TRBV6-5 and TRBJ2-4, with D unresolved. Trimming stripped 5 bases from V and 7 bases from J, with 18 bases between. In germline, CDR1 is MNHEY, CDR2 SVGAGI. The CDR3 has 15 residues. CDR3 protein: CASSSPERTRNIQYF. In DNA, the CDR3 is TGTGCCAGCAGTAGCCCCGAGAGAACTCGGAACATTCAGTACTTC.

Written as DNA, the CDR3 is TGTGCCAGCAGCACCGGGACTAGCGGGGGGGCCGCTGATGAGCAGTTCTTC. It is translated as CASSTGTSGGAADEQFF. The chain has TRBV11-3 and TRBJ2-1; TRBD2 agrees at 16 bases. V was pared by 5 bases and J by 8 bases, with 9 bases of the junction left unmatched. In germline, CDR1 is SGHNT, CDR2 YENEEA. This CDR3 is 17 amino acids long.

J is TRBJ1-2 and V is TRBV10-3; possible D gene TRBD1, 6 bases. The V gene lost 2 bases and the J gene lost 7 bases, with 17 bases spanning the gap. CDR3 size: 15 residues. Looked up from germline, CDR1 is ENHRY and CDR2 is SYGVKD. The CDR3 loop reads CAISERPIQTGGYTF. In DNA, the CDR3 is TGTGCCATCAGTGAGCGCCCAATTCAGACAGGTGGCTACACCTTC.

V usage is TRBV24-1 and J usage is TRBJ1-3; 7 bases fit TRBD1. This CDR3 is 14 amino acids long. CDR1 and CDR2 (germline): KGHDR, SFDVKD. V was clipped by 9 bases and J by 7 bases; unmatched bases: 11. As DNA, the CDR3 is TGTGCCACCTTCTGCGGGACAGCAGCGAACACCATATATTTT. This codes for CATFCGTAANTIYF.